This entry lists 21 T cell receptor beta chains sequenced from one sample in a study of Tregs in tolerant kidney transplant recipients (dated by TCRdb to the late 2010s). Related donors were used in the transplants with nonmyeloablative bone marrow transplantation, and mixed chimerism was transient in the human trials. The library was produced with the immunoSEQ multiplex PCR assay. TCRdb holds this immuneACCESS table with in-frame rearrangements only. Some clones are missing; in checked studies, unresolved V genes explain under half, and the rest has no known cause. The sample's table lists a count of tens of thousands of clones. The ten top clones hold 1.8% of the sample. Sequencing was performed on CD4+ T cells from blood (PBMCs), taken 24 months after the transplant. These receptor sequences come from a human patient who received a combined kidney and bone marrow transplant. Some T cells may be donor cells from the graft after a transplant.

Details on this clone: With the read ending 3 residues before the CDR3 end, the germline J gene is used to fill in that end. The rearrangement joins TRBV5-6 to TRBJ2-3; D is perhaps TRBD2 (6 bases). This CDR3 is built from 15 residues. Trimming stripped 6 bases from V and 3 bases from J, with 17 bases between. Germline CDR1 and CDR2: SGHDT and YYEEEE. The CDR3 here is CASMRDSKITDTQYF. Partial CDR3 DNA: TGTGCCAGCATGCGGGACTCTAAGATTACAGATACG.

Details on this clone: The read terminates 3 residues before the CDR3 end, so the remaining end is supplied by the germline J gene. The chain employs TRBV20-1 and TRBJ2-5; 8 bases are shared with TRBD2. In germline, CDR1 is DFQATT, CDR2 SNEGSKA (reference sequence). CDR3 length: 12 amino acids. V was pared by 6 bases and J by 0 bases, with 0 bases of the junction left unmatched. CDR3 DNA (partial): TGCAGTGCACTAGCGGACCAAGAGACC. It specifies CSALADQET. The entire CDR3 protein reads CSALADQETQYF.

On this clone: The read gets to within 3 residues of the CDR3 end, and the germline J gene fills in the rest. The chain joins TRBV15 to TRBJ2-3, with TRBD2 matching 12 bases. J lost 2 bases, V lost 1 base, and 1 base had no gene match. Germline V gene sequence: CDR1 LNHNV, CDR2 YYDKDF (reference sequence). The CDR3 is 16 amino acids. Incomplete CDR3 DNA: TGTGCCACCAGCAGAGGACTAGCGGGGGTCACAGATACG. Translating it yields CATSRGLAGVTDT. The whole CDR3 protein reads CATSRGLAGVTDTQYF.

With respect to this clone: The read gets to within 3 residues of the CDR3 end, and the germline J gene fills in the rest. The chain joins TRBV5-1 to TRBJ1-6, with a tentative D call TRBD1 (6 bases). CDR1 is SGHRS and CDR2 is YFSETQ in the germline V gene. V was trimmed by 4 bases and J by 7 bases, leaving 12 bases between them. This CDR3 spans 14 amino acids. The covered CDR3 bases are TGCGCCAGCAGCCCACAGGGACAAAATTCACCC. Translating it yields CASSPQGQNSP. In full, the CDR3 reads CASSPQGQNSPLHF. Supplemented by reference TRBV5-1 and TRBJ1-6, the full variable domain reads KAGVTQTPRYLIKTRGQQVTLSCSPISGHRSVSWYQQTPGQGLQFLFEYFSETQRNKGNFPGRFSGRQFSNSRSEMNVSTLELGDSALYLCASSPQGQNSPLHFGNGTRLTVT.

Concerning this clone itself: The read terminates 3 residues ahead of where the CDR3 ends, so the germline J gene completes it. The same CDR3 arises from other DNA sequences in this sample as well. The chain recombines TRBV29-1 with TRBJ1-1, with 7 bases matching TRBD1. Losses at the gene ends were 5 bases for V and 3 bases for J; bases not matched to a gene: 6. The CDR3 is 13 amino acids. In germline, CDR1 is SQVTM, CDR2 ANQGSEA. The CDR3 is CSVNRGLDTEAFF. The DNA read from the CDR3 is TGCAGCGTTAACAGGGGCTTGGACACTGAA.

CDR3: CASSFTGGTDTQYF. CDR3 DNA (partial): TGCGCCAGCAGCTTTACAGGTGGCACAGATACG. The J gene is TRBJ2-3, the V gene TRBV5-1; the D gene is possibly TRBD1 (5 bases). The CDR3 extends 3 residues past the end of the read, so its final part is completed from the germline J gene. CDR3 size: 14 residues. Germline V gives CDR1 SGHRS, CDR2 YFSETQ. Trimming removed 2 bases from V and 1 base from J, with 8 bases in between.

For this clone: The read halts 3 residues ahead of the CDR3 end, with the missing end drawn from the germline J gene. The V gene is TRBV20-1, the J gene TRBJ1-5; 7 bases are shared with TRBD1. With 2 bases clipped from V and 0 bases from J, the junction kept 4 bases outside the gene matches. Germline V gene data show CDR1 as DFQATT and CDR2 as SNEGSKA (reference sequence). This CDR3 is 15 amino acids long. CDR3 DNA, as far as it was read: TGCAGTGCTAGATACACAGGGGTTAGCAATCAGCCC. Encoded protein: CSARYTGVSNQP. The whole CDR3 is CSARYTGVSNQPQHF.

The CDR3 DNA, read in part, is TGCGCCAGCAGCTTGGCCCCTGCTAGCGGGAGGGCCAGCGAG. Translating it yields CASSLAPASGRASE. The full CDR3 protein reads CASSLAPASGRASEQYF. The V call is TRBV5-1, the J call TRBJ2-7, with 12 bases aligning to TRBD2. The CDR3 end falls 3 residues outside the read, so it is completed with the germline J gene. Losses at the gene ends were 0 bases for V and 6 bases for J; bases not matched to a gene: 10. The CDR3 consists of 17 residues. Germline loops: CDR1 SGHRS, CDR2 YFSETQ.

Turning to this clone: The read terminates 3 residues ahead of where the CDR3 ends, so the germline J gene completes it. V is TRBV5-6 and J is TRBJ2-3, with 10 bases matching TRBD1. Germline CDR1 SGHDT, CDR2 YYEEEE. With V trimmed by 1 base and J by 7 bases, 6 bases remained unmatched. The length of the CDR3 is 15 residues. CDR3 sequence reads: CASSLIGQGDHTQYF. The DNA read from the CDR3 is TGTGCCAGCAGCTTGATTGGACAGGGGGATCATACG.

With respect to this clone: The read ends 3 residues shy of where the CDR3 ends; the end is completed using the germline J gene. The chain recombines TRBV13 with TRBJ2-2, with 8 nucleotides matching TRBD1. This CDR3 is built from 15 residues. The V segment lost 3 bases and the J segment 4 bases; nucleotides outside the gene matches: 4. Germline V lookup: CDR1 PRHDT, CDR2 FYEKMQ (reference sequence). CDR3 bases read: TGTGCCAGCAGCTTGACAGGGGCGGGCACCGGGGAG. The encoded protein is CASSLTGAGTGE. The full CDR3 protein reads CASSLTGAGTGELFF.

As to this clone: The CDR3 end falls 3 residues outside the read, so it is completed with the germline J gene. This sequence joins TRBV14 and TRBJ1-1; D possibly corresponds to TRBD1 (6 bases). The CDR3 spans 15 residues. The germline V gene encodes CDR1 SGHDN and CDR2 FVKESK. Trimming removed 3 bases at V and 5 bases at J, with 16 bases between. The CDR3 here is CASSHLQGGGTEAFF. The CDR3 bases that were read are TGTGCCAGCAGCCATCTACAGGGAGGAGGGACTGAA. The full variable domain, in which reference TRBV14 and TRBJ1-1 provide the parts outside the CDR3, is EAGVTQFPSHSVIEKGQTVTLRCDPISGHDNLYWYRRVMGKEIKFLLHFVKESKQDESGMPNNRFLAERTGGTYSTLKVQPAELEDSGVYFCASSHLQGGGTEAFFGQGTRLTVV.

Comment on this clone: The read finishes 3 residues shy of the CDR3 end, and the germline J gene is used to complete it. The sample carries other DNA sequences with the same CDR3. V is TRBV5-1 and J is TRBJ1-5; 7 bases are a match to TRBD1. This CDR3 has 14 amino acids. In germline, CDR1 is SGHRS, CDR2 YFSETQ. Losses at the gene ends were 4 bases for V and 5 bases for J; bases not matched to a gene: 6. The covered CDR3 bases are TGCGCCAGCAGCCCCGATACAGGGGATCAGCCC. It translates to CASSPDTGDQP. The whole CDR3 sequence reads CASSPDTGDQPQHF.

This chain's CDR3 is CASSVGRAQETQYF. The part of the CDR3 DNA that was read is TGCGCCAGCAGCGTTGGCAGGGCACAAGAGACC. The rearrangement joins TRBV5-1 to TRBJ2-5; D may be TRBD1 (5 bases). The read ends 3 residues before the CDR3 terminus; that terminus is restored from the germline J gene. Germline V gene sequence: CDR1 SGHRS, CDR2 YFSETQ. V shed 4 bases and J shed 2 bases, with 12 bases lying between them. This CDR3 is 14 amino acids long.

Incomplete CDR3 DNA: TGCAGTGCTAGAGGCCAGCGGGAGTTCGAG. Translating it yields CSARGQREFE. The entire CDR3 protein is CSARGQREFEQYF. The chain uses TRBV20-1 and TRBJ2-7; 8 bases are shared with TRBD2. The CDR3 is cut off 3 residues early in the read; its end comes from the germline J gene. The length of the CDR3 is 13 residues. Trimming removed 1 base from V and 6 bases from J; junction bases left unmatched: 5. CDR1 and CDR2 (germline): DFQATT, SNEGSKA (reference sequence).

Incomplete CDR3 DNA: TGCAGTGCTAGAGGACTAGCGGAGCTATACAATGAG. Translated: CSARGLAELYNE. The whole CDR3 protein reads CSARGLAELYNEQFF. The V gene is TRBV20-1, the J gene TRBJ2-1, with 9 bases fitting TRBD2. The read ends 3 residues shy of where the CDR3 ends; the end is completed using the germline J gene. This CDR3 region has 15 residues. Germline-derived CDR1 and CDR2 are DFQATT and SNEGSKA (reference sequence). Trimming at V came to 1 base and at J to 4 bases, leaving 5 bases not matched to a gene.

A note on this clone: The CDR3 end lies 3 residues beyond the end of the read and is filled in from the germline J gene. The genes are TRBV20-1 and TRBJ2-2; TRBD2 might be the D (6 bases). This CDR3 spans 14 amino acids. The V gene's germline CDR1 is DFQATT and CDR2 SNEGSKA (reference sequence). Trimming cost V 3 bases and J 6 bases, with 14 bases left between them. CDR3 residues: CSAREGKRSGELFF. The part of the CDR3 DNA that was read is TGCAGTGCTAGGGAGGGTAAGAGGTCCGGGGAG.

For this clone: The CDR3 extends 3 residues past the end of the read, so its final part is completed from the germline J gene. The rearrangement joins TRBV2 to TRBJ2-7; 10 nucleotides align to TRBD1. Trimming cost V 7 bases and J 1 base; bases outside gene matches: 7. The CDR3 sequence is 15 residues long. CDR1 is SNHLY, CDR2 FYNNEI, per germline. CDR3 DNA, as far as it was read: TGTGCCAGCACAACAGACAGGGGGCGTTCCTACGAG. Translating it yields CASTTDRGRSYE. The complete CDR3 reads CASTTDRGRSYEQYF.

Worth noting for this clone: Read sequence stops 3 residues before the CDR3 end, and the germline J gene provides the missing end. The rearrangement uses TRBV12-3 or TRBV12-4 and TRBJ1-4, with D possibly TRBD1 on 6 matching bases. The CDR3 runs to 13 residues. Trimming removed 8 bases at V and 5 bases at J, with 12 bases between. The CDR3 loop reads CASAGQINEKLFF. CDR3 bases read: TGTGCCAGCGCTGGACAGATAAATGAAAAA.

With regard to this clone: The read is 3 residues too short to cover the CDR3 end, so that end is filled in from the germline J gene. The chain has TRBV28 and TRBJ2-3, with TRBD2 matching over 7 bases. Germline assignment: CDR1 MDHEN and CDR2 SYDVKM. Germline trimming cut 4 bases from V and 4 bases from J; bases unmatched to any gene: 14. The CDR3 has 17 amino acids. The CDR3 is CASSSPVRLADSDTQYF. The covered CDR3 bases are TGTGCCAGCAGTTCCCCCGTTCGTCTAGCGGATTCAGATACG.

Regarding this clone: The CDR3 end is not reached by the read, which stops 3 residues before it; the germline J gene fills it in. J is TRBJ2-6 and V is TRBV2; D perhaps matches TRBD1 (5 bases). The CDR3 runs 13 residues. Germline values: CDR1 SNHLY, CDR2 FYNNEI. V lost 7 bases, J lost 3 bases, and 7 bases lay in between. The covered CDR3 bases are TGTGCCAGCAAAGGGGATGGGGCCAACGTC. Its protein product is CASKGDGANV. The complete CDR3 protein is CASKGDGANVLTF.

As concerns this clone: The sequence runs out 3 residues before the end of the CDR3; the remainder is reconstructed from the germline J gene. This rearrangement joins TRBV19 to TRBJ2-1, with 11 bases identical to TRBD1. The CDR3 covers 15 residues. V shed 6 bases, J shed 6 bases, and the junction held 7 bases outside the gene matches. Germline V gene lookup returns CDR1 LNHDA and CDR2 SQIVND (reference sequence). CDR3 DNA (partial): TGTGCCAGTAGAAGAAGAGGGACAGGGGGCAATGAG. It translates to CASRRRGTGGNE. The complete CDR3 sequence is CASRRRGTGGNEQFF.